Shown below are 5 T cell receptor beta chains from a single sample sequenced in a study of a mutant IDH1 vaccine in newly diagnosed glioma. Time point here: baseline, week 1 (first vaccination visit). Treatment noted: pre-vaccination baseline after standard-of-care therapy. Profiling relied on immunoSEQ multiplex PCR, and the TCRdb table lists in-frame clones only, not all of them. The table has tens of thousands of clones, roughly 80% seen once. The material was PBMCs, obtained from a glioma patient treated with radiotherapy, temozolomide or both. The receptors originated from a man between 18 and 29 years old with glioma.

This chain connects TRBV5-1 to TRBJ1-1; 11 bases map to TRBD1. The V gene end was trimmed by 1 base and the J gene end by 5 bases; junction bases not matched to a gene: 10. The CDR3 contains 17 residues. From germline, CDR1 is SGHRS and CDR2 YFSETQ. CDR3 in amino acids: CASSLPSGQGVGTEAFF. In DNA form, the CDR3 reads TGCGCCAGCAGCTTGCCTTCGGGACAGGGGGTAGGGACTGAAGCTTTCTTT.

V usage is TRBV5-4 and J usage is TRBJ2-3; 9 positions match TRBD1. Trimming at V came to 0 bases and at J to 4 bases, leaving 3 bases not matched to a gene. The length of the CDR3 is 15 residues. Germline-derived CDR1 and CDR2 are SGHNT and YYREEE (reference sequence). The DNA of the CDR3 is TGTGCCAGCAGCTTGGGACAGGGGGGGCCAGATACGCAGTATTTT. This gives the protein CASSLGQGGPDTQYF.

This chain connects TRBV27 to TRBJ1-5; the D is unclear. Trimming stripped 1 base from V and 0 bases from J, with 7 bases between. CDR3 size: 15 residues. Germline assignment: CDR1 MNHEY and CDR2 SMNVEV (reference sequence). CDR3 sequence: CASSLFRHSNQPQHF. The CDR3 DNA reads as TGTGCCAGCAGTTTATTCAGACATAGCAATCAGCCCCAGCATTTT.

The V and J genes are TRBV5-1 and TRBJ1-1; unclear D gene. The CDR3 has 15 amino acids. Germline loops: CDR1 SGHRS, CDR2 YFSETQ. V shed 4 bases and J shed 3 bases, with 16 bases lying between them. CDR3 nucleotides: TGCGCCAGCAGCCGGAGCCCGCGAAGGGACACTGAAGCTTTCTTT. Translated: CASSRSPRRDTEAFF.

The chain couples TRBV4-3 to TRBJ1-1; D not resolved. The V and J ends lost 1 base and 6 bases respectively, with 12 bases between them. CDR1 LGHNA and CDR2 YSLEER come from the germline V gene. This CDR3 comprises 14 residues. CDR3 bases: TGCGCCAGCAGCCAAGTAAGCTGGACCGCTGAAGCTTTCTTT. Encoded protein: CASSQVSWTAEAFF.